These 32 T cell receptor beta chains originate from one sample sequenced in a study of blood T cell repertoires in COVID-19. Clones were sequenced by immunoSEQ multiplex PCR, and TCRdb holds only the in-frame ones, with some missing. The table includes about 73,000 clones, about four fifths detected once. The sample taken for sequencing was peripheral blood. Receptor source: a human donor in a cohort sampled during active COVID-19.

This chain's CDR3 is CASSRTGENSPLHF. CDR3 coding DNA: TGTGCCAGCAGCCGGACAGGGGAAAATTCACCCCTCCACTTT. V is TRBV3-1 (or the pseudogene TRBV3-2) and J is TRBJ1-6, with 9 positions matching TRBD1. Per the germline V gene, CDR1 is LGHDT and CDR2 is YNNKEL (reference sequence). The CDR3 consists of 14 residues. Losses at the gene ends were 4 bases for V and 7 bases for J; bases not matched to a gene: 2.

The rearrangement links TRBV5-6 to TRBJ1-4; tentatively, D is TRBD1 (5 bases). Germline V gives CDR1 SGHDT, CDR2 YYEEEE. Trimming took off 1 base at V and 0 bases at J, with 7 bases between the two ends. CDR3 length: 15 residues. The CDR3, as DNA: TGTGCCAGCAGCTTGACGGGGGCAACTAATGAAAAACTGTTTTTT. It specifies CASSLTGATNEKLFF.

The V gene is TRBV12-3 or TRBV12-4, the J gene TRBJ2-5, with a possible D match to TRBD2 (6 bases). The V gene lost 5 bases and the J gene lost 4 bases, with 11 bases spanning the gap. The CDR3 has 13 residues. CDR3 loop: CASSILGGETQYF. Here the CDR3 DNA reads TGTGCCAGCAGTATACTGGGAGGAGAGACCCAGTACTTC.

For the CDR3, the DNA is TGTGCCAGCAGCCCTGGACAACGTAGCACAGATACGCAGTATTTT. It yields the protein CASSPGQRSTDTQYF. This rearrangement joins TRBV7-3 to TRBJ2-3, with D perhaps TRBD1 (5 bases). Trimming took 5 bases from V and 0 from J, leaving 12 bases between them. Germline V gene lookup returns CDR1 SGHTA and CDR2 FQGTGA. The CDR3 loop spans 15 amino acids.

J is TRBJ1-2 and V is TRBV28; 9 nucleotides match TRBD1. CDR3 length: 14 residues. The germline CDR1 and CDR2 sequences are MDHEN and SYDVKM. After removal of 1 base from V and 9 bases from J, the junction contained 6 bases not matched to a gene. The CDR3 region is CASSLSGQGDSYTF. Written as DNA, the CDR3 is TGTGCCAGCAGTTTATCGGGACAGGGCGACAGCTACACCTTC.

The chain couples TRBV9 to TRBJ1-2, with D maybe TRBD1 (5 bases). The germline gives CDR1 SGDLS, CDR2 YYNGEE. The CDR3 is 14 residues long. V dropped 10 bases and J dropped 3 bases, with 19 bases sitting between them. CDR3 in amino acids: CASGRGGVDYGYTF. CDR3 DNA sequence: TGTGCCTCAGGACGCGGGGGGGTAGACTATGGCTACACCTTC. The whole variable domain, filled in from reference TRBV9 and TRBJ1-2, reads DSGVTQTPKHLITATGQRVTLRCSPRSGDLSVYWYQQSLDQGLQFLIQYYNGEERAKGNILERFSAQQFPDLHSELNLSSLELGDSALYFCASGRGGVDYGYTFGSGTRLTVV.

The chain has TRBV7-3 and TRBJ2-1, with TRBD2 matching 8 bases. V was clipped by 5 bases and J by 5 bases; unmatched bases: 17. Germline V gives CDR1 SGHTA, CDR2 FQGTGA. There are 18 residues in the CDR3. This CDR3 is CASSPGLAGFHPDNEQFF. The CDR3, as DNA: TGTGCCAGCAGCCCCGGGCTAGCGGGCTTTCATCCGGACAATGAGCAGTTCTTC.

The chain recombines TRBV5-6 with TRBJ2-3, with a possible D match to TRBD1 (5 bases). Germline CDR1 reads SGHDT; CDR2 reads YYEEEE. The germline V and J ends were trimmed by 2 bases and 6 bases, with 19 bases remaining between them. CDR3 length: 16 amino acids. The CDR3 coding sequence is TGTGCCAGCAGCTTTCGGACAACCCTACTCAGCGATACGCAGTATTTT. Translation gives CASSFRTTLLSDTQYF.

This clone was counted a few times. The chain is built from TRBV29-1 and TRBJ1-1; D is possibly TRBD1 (5 bases). Trimming shortened V by 6 bases and J by 0 bases, and 11 bases separated the two germline ends. Germline-derived CDR1 and CDR2 are SQVTM and ANQGSEA. There are 13 residues in the CDR3. The CDR3 DNA follows: TGCAGCGTAGCGACAGAGATGAACACTGAAGCTTTCTTT. The encoded protein is CSVATEMNTEAFF. Full variable domain (remainder filled in from reference TRBV29-1 and TRBJ1-1): SAVISQKPSRDICQRGTSLTIQCQVDSQVTMMFWYRQQPGQSLTLIATANQGSEATYESGFVIDKFPISRPNLTFSTLTVSNMSPEDSSIYLCSVATEMNTEAFFGQGTRLTVV.

The chain carries TRBV20-1 and TRBJ2-3; 11 bases align to TRBD2. V was clipped by 3 bases and J by 1 base; unmatched bases: 6. Germline V gives CDR1 DFQATT, CDR2 SNEGSKA (reference sequence). This CDR3 region has 16 residues. In DNA, the CDR3 is TGCAGTGCTAGTACCCGGGGACTAGCGGGCACAGATACGCAGTATTTT. Amino acid sequence: CSASTRGLAGTDTQYF.

The CDR3: CASSLTSRDSEAFF. The CDR3 DNA reads as TGCGCCAGCAGCTTGACAAGTCGGGACTCTGAAGCTTTCTTT. The rearrangement joins TRBV5-1 to TRBJ1-1; D is perhaps TRBD1 (5 bases). The CDR3 is 14 residues long. Trimming took 1 base from V and 6 from J, leaving 13 bases between them. Germline values: CDR1 SGHRS, CDR2 YFSETQ.

V gene TRBV6-5 combines with J gene TRBJ2-2; D possibly corresponds to TRBD2 (5 bases). The ends were cut back, 6 bases at V and 4 bases at J, with 12 bases in the middle. CDR3 length: 14 amino acids. Germline V gives CDR1 MNHEY, CDR2 SVGAGI. CDR3 amino acids: CASRFEGSTGELFF. CDR3 sequence (DNA): TGTGCCAGCAGATTTGAGGGATCCACCGGGGAGCTGTTTTTT.

The gene calls are TRBV18 and TRBJ2-5; D not resolved. The CDR3 is 11 residues long. The V and J ends lost 4 bases and 5 bases respectively, with 5 bases between them. Germline CDR1 KGHSH, CDR2 LQKENI. In nucleotides, the CDR3 is TGTGCCAGCTCACTCAGGGAGACCCAGTACTTC. Translating gives CASSLRETQYF.

This chain uses TRBV19 with TRBJ2-2; a weak D match, TRBD2 (5 bases). The V and J ends lost 5 bases and 5 bases respectively, with 15 bases between them. The germline V gene has CDR1 LNHDA and CDR2 SQIVND (reference sequence). The CDR3 is 15 residues long. CDR3 nucleotides: TGTGCCAGTAGTGTCCGGGGATCGGGTACCGGGGAGCTGTTTTTT. Translation gives CASSVRGSGTGELFF. The full variable domain, in which reference TRBV19 and TRBJ2-2 provide the parts outside the CDR3, is DGGITQSPKYLFRKEGQNVTLSCEQNLNHDAMYWYRQDPGQGLRLIYYSQIVNDFQKGDIAEGYSVSREKKESFPLTVTSAQKNPTAFYLCASSVRGSGTGELFFGEGSRLTVL.

The sample holds a few counts of this clone. The chain recombines TRBV18 with TRBJ2-7, with 8 bases identical to TRBD1. Per the germline V gene, CDR1 is KGHSH and CDR2 is LQKENI. The CDR3 has 16 amino acids. V lost 1 base and J lost 1; bases outside the gene matches: 6. The CDR3 coding sequence is TGTGCCAGCTCACCACTCCCGGGACAGGTTTCCTACGAGCAGTACTTC. Its translation is CASSPLPGQVSYEQYF.

Judged by abundance, this clone is medium-sized. This chain uses TRBV18 with TRBJ2-7; D may be TRBD1 (5 bases). Per germline, CDR1 KGHSH and CDR2 LQKENI. Deletions cut 5 bases from V and 7 bases from J, with 15 bases between. The CDR3 consists of 13 residues. The CDR3 reads CASSKDPKGEQYF. Written as DNA, the CDR3 is TGTGCCAGCTCAAAGGACCCAAAGGGGGAGCAGTACTTC.

The chain employs TRBV12-3 or TRBV12-4 and TRBJ2-1; a possible D gene is TRBD1 (6 bases). The CDR3 sequence is 13 residues long. Between the trimmed V and J ends, which lost 5 bases and 8 bases, there was a span of 13 bases. The CDR3 DNA reads TGTGCCAGCAGTCAGACAGGCGTCGATGAGCAGTTCTTC. As protein: CASSQTGVDEQFF.

The chain uses TRBV28 and TRBJ1-2; 9 bases fit TRBD1. Losses at the gene ends were 4 bases for V and 8 bases for J; bases not matched to a gene: 14. This CDR3 has 16 residues. CDR1 is MDHEN and CDR2 is SYDVKM in the germline V gene. The CDR3 region has the DNA TGTGCCAGCAGTTCTTCCGGGACAGGGCTTCGTAGGGGCTACACCTTC. This sequence encodes CASSSSGTGLRRGYTF.

The chain is built from TRBV19 and TRBJ1-2; the match to TRBD1 covers 10 bases. CDR1 LNHDA and CDR2 SQIVND come from the germline V gene (reference sequence). After removal of 6 bases from V and 4 bases from J, the junction contained 8 bases not matched to a gene. The CDR3 extends over 15 amino acids. CDR3 DNA sequence: TGTGCCAGTAGCCGACTCGGACAGGGGGGCTATGGCTACACCTTC. It codes for CASSRLGQGGYGYTF.

This rearrangement joins TRBV11-3 to TRBJ2-7, with TRBD2 as a possible D gene (5 bases). The V end was cut by 5 bases, the J end by 2 bases, with 22 bases between. From germline, CDR1 is SGHNT and CDR2 YENEEA. The CDR3 extends over 17 amino acids. The CDR3 sequence is CASSDGAVVRPPYEQYF. CDR3 coding DNA: TGTGCCAGCAGCGACGGAGCGGTCGTCAGGCCCCCCTACGAGCAGTACTTC.

This clone was seen a few times. The chain links TRBV27 to TRBJ2-3; 15 bases match TRBD2. This CDR3 comprises 15 residues. The V gene's germline CDR1 is MNHEY and CDR2 SMNVEV (reference sequence). The V gene end was trimmed by 6 bases and the J gene end by 5 bases; junction bases not matched to a gene: 3. CDR3 loop: CASRGLAGGEDTQYF. CDR3 sequence (DNA): TGTGCCAGCAGGGGACTAGCGGGGGGTGAAGATACGCAGTATTTT.

This clone appeared once. The chain couples TRBV14 to TRBJ2-1; D unresolved. There are 11 residues in the CDR3. The V gene's germline CDR1 is SGHDN and CDR2 FVKESK. V lost 3 bases to trimming and J lost 9 bases, with 6 bases between them. The CDR3 sequence: CASSHLSEQFF. DNA of the CDR3: TGTGCCAGCAGCCACCTAAGTGAGCAGTTCTTC.

The chain has TRBV4-1 and TRBJ1-6; D is possibly TRBD1 (5 bases). There are 16 residues in the CDR3. The V end was cut by 3 bases, the J end by 9 bases, with 18 bases between. Germline CDR1 MGHRA, CDR2 YSYEKL. CDR3 amino acids: CASSQDPGGRGSPLHF. The CDR3 DNA sequence: TGCGCCAGCAGCCAGGACCCCGGGGGACGAGGTTCACCCCTCCACTTT.

V and J are TRBV28 and TRBJ1-4; 10 nucleotides agree with TRBD1. Germline CDR1 reads MDHEN; CDR2 reads SYDVKM. The CDR3 spans 13 residues. V lost 8 bases and J lost 13; bases outside the gene matches: 10. As DNA, the CDR3 is TGTGCCAGCTGCCCGGGACAGGGGTTTGTACTGTTTTTT. Encoded protein: CASCPGQGFVLFF.

In its sample, this clone was seen a few times. The J gene is TRBJ2-3, the V gene TRBV2; no clear D gene. Germline V gene sequence: CDR1 SNHLY, CDR2 FYNNEI. The CDR3 runs to 12 residues. Trimming took 8 bases from V and 0 from J, leaving 6 bases between them. Here the CDR3 DNA reads TGTGCCAGCTGCACTAGCACAGATACGCAGTATTTT. Translated, it gives CASCTSTDTQYF.

The chain carries TRBV11-3 and TRBJ2-5, with 14 bases lining up with TRBD2. In germline, CDR1 is SGHNT, CDR2 YENEEA. The length of the CDR3 is 16 residues. V lost 4 bases to trimming and J lost 5 bases; unmatched junction nucleotides: 6. The CDR3 DNA reads as TGTGCCAGCAGCTCCTTGACTAGCGGGGGGGTCGAGACCCAGTACTTC. Translation: CASSSLTSGGVETQYF.

The V and J genes are TRBV6-1 and TRBJ1-2; D may be TRBD1 (6 bases). Germline lookup yields CDR1 MNHNS and CDR2 SASEGT. This CDR3 contains 17 residues. The V and J ends lost 1 base and 4 bases respectively, with 19 bases between them. CDR3 coding DNA: TGTGCCAGCAGTGAAGGCTGGGGGCAGAAGCTAATCTATGGCTACACCTTC. It encodes CASSEGWGQKLIYGYTF.

The chain uses TRBV27 and TRBJ1-1, with 10 bases that match TRBD1. With 6 bases clipped from V and 7 bases from J, the junction kept 8 bases outside the gene matches. This CDR3 region has 14 residues. Germline-derived CDR1 and CDR2 are MNHEY and SMNVEV (reference sequence). The CDR3 reads CASRRTGGSNEAFF. The CDR3 DNA reads as TGTGCCAGCAGGCGGACAGGGGGGAGTAATGAAGCTTTCTTT.

CDR3 DNA sequence: TGTGCCAGCAGCCACCTACCGACAGGGGGCCGTAATGAAAAACTGTTTTTT. Amino acid sequence: CASSHLPTGGRNEKLFF. The rearrangement joins TRBV3-1 (or the pseudogene TRBV3-2) to TRBJ1-4; 10 bases align to TRBD1. V lost 3 bases and J lost 4; bases outside the gene matches: 8. Germline V lookup: CDR1 LGHDT, CDR2 YNNKEL (reference sequence). This CDR3 has 17 residues.

This chain links TRBV11-1 with TRBJ2-1, with 13 positions matching TRBD2. The junction had 7 bases not matched to a gene; V was cut back by 3 bases and J by 8 bases. The CDR3 extends over 16 amino acids. Germline V CDR1 and CDR2: SGHAT, FQDESV (reference sequence). CDR3 region: CASSFTSGGAMDEQFF. The CDR3, as DNA: TGTGCCAGCAGCTTTACTAGCGGGGGGGCCATGGATGAGCAGTTCTTC.

The chain employs TRBV18 and TRBJ2-1; a possible D gene is TRBD1 (6 bases). The V gene lost 5 bases and the J gene lost 8 bases, with 16 bases spanning the gap. The germline gives CDR1 KGHSH, CDR2 LQKENI. The CDR3 is 14 amino acids. CDR3 DNA: TGTGCCAGCTCAACCGTTGGGGGCCGCGATGAGCAGTTCTTC. Amino acids: CASSTVGGRDEQFF.

The chain employs TRBV14 and TRBJ2-3; D unresolved. V shed 1 base and J shed 9 bases, with 5 bases lying between them. This CDR3 spans 11 amino acids. Germline V gene sequence: CDR1 SGHDN, CDR2 FVKESK. The DNA for the CDR3 is TGTGCCAGCAGCCAAGTGAGGACGCAGTATTTT. It encodes CASSQVRTQYF.